The 5 T cell receptor beta chains in this list originate from one sample, sequenced in a study of cytomegalovirus exposure and HLA in healthy donors. The PCR ran on 60 Vbeta and 13 Jbeta primers. Profiling relied on immunoSEQ multiplex PCR, and the TCRdb table lists in-frame clones only, not all of them. The sample yields around 130,000 clones, 70% to 85% seen once. The sequencing sample was made of PBMCs. These receptors were collected from a boy aged 5-17 years in good health and CMV-seronegative.

The chain carries TRBV21-1 and TRBJ2-1; no DNA check was done on the table's D call, TRBD2. TRBV21-1 represents a pseudogene. This CDR3 has 16 amino acids. The CDR3 bases are TGTGCCAGCAGCAAAGGGTGGAGCGGGAGAAGGGATGAGCAGTTCTTC. It translates to CASSKGWSGRRDEQFF.

The chain uses TRBV7-3 and TRBJ2-4, with 8 bases matching TRBD1. The ends lost 2 bases at V and 8 bases at J; junction bases unmatched: 8. CDR1 and CDR2 (germline): SGHTA, FQGTGA. This CDR3 comprises 15 residues. The CDR3: CASSLSGTGGHIQYF. For the CDR3, the DNA is TGTGCCAGCAGCTTATCGGGGACAGGAGGTCACATTCAGTACTTC.

The chain is built from TRBV5-1 and TRBJ2-6; 7 bases align to TRBD1. Germline CDR1 is SGHRS and CDR2 is YFSETQ. The CDR3 has 18 residues. The junction had 6 bases not matched to a gene; V was cut back by 0 bases and J by 0 bases. CDR3 protein: CASSLAGTVGSGANVLTF. The CDR3 DNA is TGCGCCAGCAGCTTGGCCGGGACAGTGGGCTCTGGGGCCAACGTCCTGACTTTC.

The rearrangement links TRBV7-9 to TRBJ2-4; D might be TRBD2 (6 bases). V dropped 1 base and J dropped 1 base, with 11 bases sitting between them. Germline V gives CDR1 SEHNR, CDR2 FQNEAQ (reference sequence). The CDR3 runs to 16 residues. CDR3 DNA: TGTGCCAGCAGCTTAGATGGAGGGTCGGCCAAAAACATTCAGTACTTC. It encodes CASSLDGGSAKNIQYF.

This chain links TRBV30 with TRBJ1-4; D is undetermined. CDR1 and CDR2 (germline): GTSNPN, SVGIG (reference sequence). The CDR3 covers 12 residues. V dropped 6 bases and J dropped 7 bases, with 12 bases sitting between them. The CDR3 nucleotides read TGTGCCTGCCCGGATGCGGCTGAAAAACTGTTTTTT. This encodes CACPDAAEKLFF.